These T cell receptor beta chains were read from a single sample in a study of brain T cells in children with intractable seizures. Produced via immunoSEQ multiplex PCR; TCRdb's table is partial and in-frame only. The table shows about 340,000 clones, with 85% to 95% occurring only once. The specimen was peripheral blood, collected more than 4 months after surgery. These receptors were taken from a boy less than two years old with tuberous sclerosis and intractable seizures. Each CDR3 is given with its conserved first and last residue. Fields, in order: J gene, V gene, CDR3 length, CDR3 protein.

>TRBJ2-5|TRBV5-1|14
CASSSKTSGETQYF
>TRBJ2-3|TRBV9|15
CASSVTSGSTDTQYF
>TRBJ2-3|TRBV6-6|12
CASSPDYHTQYF
>TRBJ2-2|TRBV5-6|12
CASRDGAGELFF
>TRBJ1-1|TRBV18|14
CASSDDRVWTEAFF
>TRBJ2-7|TRBV6-5|15
CASSYSHGSSYEQYF
>TRBJ2-7|TRBV15|15
CATSKIRDRVSEQYF
>TRBJ1-1|TRBV12-3/TRBV12-4|13
CASSQGAGTEAFF
>TRBJ2-1|TRBV4-1|14
CASSQGLGDNEQFF
>TRBJ1-2|TRBV7-3|13
CASSLYRDYGYTF
>TRBJ2-1|TRBV2|14
CASSESGRINEQFF
>TRBJ1-2|TRBV24-1|11
CATSDYDGYTF
>TRBJ1-4|TRBV10-3|16
CAISDLGGATNEKLFF
>TRBJ2-7|TRBV21-1|16
CASSALRNTPNYEQYF
>TRBJ2-7|TRBV7-9|14
CASSGTPTGNEQYF
>TRBJ2-1|TRBV4-2|16
CASSPTSRVDYNEQFF
>TRBJ2-1|TRBV7-3|14
CASSLYRLEHEQFF
>TRBJ1-1|TRBV6-5|13
CASSFGTGGREDF
>TRBJ1-4|TRBV7-9|15
CASRNTGTVHEKLFF
>TRBJ2-1|TRBV24-1|13
CATRGGTTNEQFF
>TRBJ1-3|TRBV5-1|17
CASSFGTGASSGNTIYF
>TRBJ2-5|TRBV5-1|19
CASSLDSSRTSPKQETQYF
>TRBJ2-1|TRBV27|16
CASSLLAGVFYNEQFF
>TRBJ2-5|TRBV27|18
CASSSVAGVTETEETQYF
>TRBJ2-3|TRBV3-1/TRBV3-2|19
CASSQENLSPPGLTNTQYF
>TRBJ2-7|TRBV6-5|14
CASSYSGTAYEQYF
>TRBJ1-2|TRBV6-1|10
CASSEGGYTF
>TRBJ1-1|TRBV7-9|15
CASSLEQGLDTEAFF
>TRBJ2-5|TRBV7-8|14
CASSLEVNQETQYF
>TRBJ2-5|TRBV10-1|16
CASSESSTDLGETQYF
>TRBJ2-7|TRBV25-1|13
CASRFGAKDEQYF
>TRBJ2-7|TRBV19|13
CASNEGVTYEQYF
>TRBJ1-1|TRBV30|13
CAWSVAHYTEAFF
>TRBJ2-3|TRBV24-1|16
CATSDPTSGISDTQYF
>TRBJ2-4|TRBV6-5|14
CASSNGGPKNIQYF
>TRBJ2-5|TRBV5-1|13
CASSPGPQETQYF
>TRBJ2-3|TRBV25-1|17
CASSELAYSGGTDTQYF